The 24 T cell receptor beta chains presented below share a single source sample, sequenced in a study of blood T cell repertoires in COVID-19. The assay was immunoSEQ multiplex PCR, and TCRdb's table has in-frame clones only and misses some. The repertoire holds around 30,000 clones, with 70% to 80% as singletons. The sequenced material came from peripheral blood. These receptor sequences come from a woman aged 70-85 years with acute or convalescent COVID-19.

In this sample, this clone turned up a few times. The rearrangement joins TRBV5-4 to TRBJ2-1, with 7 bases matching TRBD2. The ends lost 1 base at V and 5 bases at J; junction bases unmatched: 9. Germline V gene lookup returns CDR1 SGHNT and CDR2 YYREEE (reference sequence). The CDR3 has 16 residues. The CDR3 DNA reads TGTGCCAGCAGCTTGTTAGTGCGGGGGACCCACAATGAGCAGTTCTTC. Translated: CASSLLVRGTHNEQFF.

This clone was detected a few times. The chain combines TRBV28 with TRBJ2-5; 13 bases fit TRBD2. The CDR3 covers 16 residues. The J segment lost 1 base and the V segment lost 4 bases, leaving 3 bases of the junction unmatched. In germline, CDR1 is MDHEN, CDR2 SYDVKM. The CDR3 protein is CASSSWTSGSQETQYF. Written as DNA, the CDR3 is TGTGCCAGCAGTTCATGGACTAGCGGGAGCCAAGAGACCCAGTACTTC. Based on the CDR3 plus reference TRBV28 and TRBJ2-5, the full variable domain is DVKVTQSSRYLVKRTGEKVFLECVQDMDHENMFWYRQDPGLGLRLIYFSYDVKMKEKGDIPEGYSVSREKKERFSLILESASTNQTSMYLCASSSWTSGSQETQYFGPGTRLLVL.

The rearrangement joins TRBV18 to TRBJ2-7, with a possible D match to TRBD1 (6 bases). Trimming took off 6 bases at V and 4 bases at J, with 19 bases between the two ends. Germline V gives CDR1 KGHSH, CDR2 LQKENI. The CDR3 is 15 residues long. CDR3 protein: CASSLRPQGWYEQYF. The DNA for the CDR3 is TGTGCCAGCTCTCTTCGACCTCAGGGGTGGTACGAGCAGTACTTC.

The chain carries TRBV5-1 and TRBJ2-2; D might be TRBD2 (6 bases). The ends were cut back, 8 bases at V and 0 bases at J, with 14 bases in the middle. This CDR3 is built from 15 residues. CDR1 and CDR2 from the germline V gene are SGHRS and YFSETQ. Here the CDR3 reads CASLGEATNTGELFF. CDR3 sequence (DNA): TGCGCCAGTTTGGGGGAGGCGACGAACACCGGGGAGCTGTTTTTT. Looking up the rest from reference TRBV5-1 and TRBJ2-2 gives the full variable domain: KAGVTQTPRYLIKTRGQQVTLSCSPISGHRSVSWYQQTPGQGLQFLFEYFSETQRNKGNFPGRFSGRQFSNSRSEMNVSTLELGDSALYLCASLGEATNTGELFFGEGSRLTVL.

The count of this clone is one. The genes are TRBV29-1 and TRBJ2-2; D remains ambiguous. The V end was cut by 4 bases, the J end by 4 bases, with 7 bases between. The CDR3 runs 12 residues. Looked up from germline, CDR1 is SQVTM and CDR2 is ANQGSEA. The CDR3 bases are TGCAGCGTTGCGAGGTCCACCGGGGAGCTGTTTTTT. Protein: CSVARSTGELFF.

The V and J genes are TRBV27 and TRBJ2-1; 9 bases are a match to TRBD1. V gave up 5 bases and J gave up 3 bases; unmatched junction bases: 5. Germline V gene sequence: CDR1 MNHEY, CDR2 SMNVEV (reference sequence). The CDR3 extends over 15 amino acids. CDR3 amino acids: CASSQDRGGYNEQFF. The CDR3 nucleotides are TGTGCCAGCAGTCAGGACAGGGGAGGCTACAATGAGCAGTTCTTC.

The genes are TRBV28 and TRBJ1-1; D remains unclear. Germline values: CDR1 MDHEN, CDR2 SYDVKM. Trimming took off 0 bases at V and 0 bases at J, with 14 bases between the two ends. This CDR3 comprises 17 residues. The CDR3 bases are TGTGCCAGCAGTTTATGGGGCTCCGGGGTTTTGAACACTGAAGCTTTCTTT. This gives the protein CASSLWGSGVLNTEAFF.

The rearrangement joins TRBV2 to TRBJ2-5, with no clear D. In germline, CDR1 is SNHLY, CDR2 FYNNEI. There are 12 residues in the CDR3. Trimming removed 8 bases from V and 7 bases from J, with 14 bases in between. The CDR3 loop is CASGSSGGTQYF. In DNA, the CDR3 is TGTGCCAGCGGGTCCTCAGGTGGGACCCAGTACTTC.

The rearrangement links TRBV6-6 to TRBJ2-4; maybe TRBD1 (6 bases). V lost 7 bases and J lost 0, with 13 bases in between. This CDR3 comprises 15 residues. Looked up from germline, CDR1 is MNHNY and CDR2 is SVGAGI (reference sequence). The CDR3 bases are TGTGCCAGCACCCTGGACAGTCTAGCCAAAAACATTCAGTACTTC. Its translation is CASTLDSLAKNIQYF.

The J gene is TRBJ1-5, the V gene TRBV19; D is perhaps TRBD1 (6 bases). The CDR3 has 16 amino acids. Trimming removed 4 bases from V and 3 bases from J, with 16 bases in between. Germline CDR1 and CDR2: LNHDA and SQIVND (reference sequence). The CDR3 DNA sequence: TGTGCCAGTAGTAGTCGGGCAGGGGAGAACAATCAGCCCCAGCATTTT. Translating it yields CASSSRAGENNQPQHF.

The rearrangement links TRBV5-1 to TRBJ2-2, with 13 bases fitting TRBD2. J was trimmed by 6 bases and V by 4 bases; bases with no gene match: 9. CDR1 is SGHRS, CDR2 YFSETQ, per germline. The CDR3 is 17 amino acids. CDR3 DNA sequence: TGCGCCAGCAGCCCCCGACTAGCGGGAGGTTCAGCCGGGGAGCTGTTTTTT. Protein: CASSPRLAGGSAGELFF.

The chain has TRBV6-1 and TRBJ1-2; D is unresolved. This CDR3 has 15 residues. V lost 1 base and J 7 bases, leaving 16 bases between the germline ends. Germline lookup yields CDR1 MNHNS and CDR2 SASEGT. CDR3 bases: TGTGCCAGCAGTGAAGGAGGCACACATCGCGGTGGCTACACCTTC. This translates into CASSEGGTHRGGYTF.

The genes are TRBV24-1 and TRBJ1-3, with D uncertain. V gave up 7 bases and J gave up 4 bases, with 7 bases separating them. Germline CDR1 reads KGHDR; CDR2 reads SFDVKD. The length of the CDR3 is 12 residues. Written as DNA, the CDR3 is TGTGCCACCAGGGCCCCCGGAAACACCATATATTTT. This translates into CATRAPGNTIYF.

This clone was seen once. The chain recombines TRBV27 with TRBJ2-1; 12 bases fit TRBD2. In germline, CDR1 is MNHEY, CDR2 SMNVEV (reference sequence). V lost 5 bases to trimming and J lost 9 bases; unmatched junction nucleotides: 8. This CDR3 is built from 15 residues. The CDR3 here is CASSVTSGSRGEQFF. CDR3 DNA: TGTGCCAGCAGTGTGACTAGCGGGAGTCGTGGTGAGCAGTTCTTC.

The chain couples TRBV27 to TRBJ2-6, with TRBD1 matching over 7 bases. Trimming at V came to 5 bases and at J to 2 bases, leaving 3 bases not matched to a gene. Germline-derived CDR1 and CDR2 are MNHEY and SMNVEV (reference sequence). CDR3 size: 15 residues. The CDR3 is CASSKTGAGANVLTF. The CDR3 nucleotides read TGTGCCAGCAGTAAAACAGGGGCTGGGGCCAACGTCCTGACTTTC.

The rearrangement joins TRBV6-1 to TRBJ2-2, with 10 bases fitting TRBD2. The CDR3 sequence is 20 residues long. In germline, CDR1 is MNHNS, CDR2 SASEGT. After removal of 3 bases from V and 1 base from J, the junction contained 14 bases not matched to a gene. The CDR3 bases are TGTGCCAGCAGTGAGACAGGGCCTAGCGGGAGCAACTTGAACACCGGGGAGCTGTTTTTT. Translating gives CASSETGPSGSNLNTGELFF.

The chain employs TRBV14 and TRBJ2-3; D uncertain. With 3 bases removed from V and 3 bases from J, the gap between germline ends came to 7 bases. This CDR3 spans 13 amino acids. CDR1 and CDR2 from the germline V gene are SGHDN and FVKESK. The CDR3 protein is CASSQEITDTQYF. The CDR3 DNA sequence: TGTGCCAGCAGCCAGGAGATTACAGATACGCAGTATTTT.

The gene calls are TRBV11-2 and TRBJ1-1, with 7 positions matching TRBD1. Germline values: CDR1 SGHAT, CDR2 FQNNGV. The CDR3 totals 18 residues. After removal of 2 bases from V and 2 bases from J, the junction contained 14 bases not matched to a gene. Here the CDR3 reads CASSLYRGRGTNNTEAFF. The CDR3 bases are TGTGCCAGCAGCTTATACAGGGGACGAGGGACAAACAACACTGAAGCTTTCTTT.

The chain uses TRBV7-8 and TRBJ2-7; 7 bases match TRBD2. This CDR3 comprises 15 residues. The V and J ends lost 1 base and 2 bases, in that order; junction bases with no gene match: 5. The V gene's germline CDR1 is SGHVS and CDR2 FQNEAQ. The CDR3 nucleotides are TGTGCCAGCAGCTTAGTCTCTAGCGGAACCTACGAGCAGTACTTC. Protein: CASSLVSSGTYEQYF.

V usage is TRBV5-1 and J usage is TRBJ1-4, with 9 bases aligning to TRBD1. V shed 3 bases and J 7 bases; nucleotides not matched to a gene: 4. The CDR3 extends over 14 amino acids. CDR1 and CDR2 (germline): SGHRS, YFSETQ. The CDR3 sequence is CASSSGQGREKLFF. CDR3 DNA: TGCGCCAGCAGCTCCGGACAGGGGCGTGAAAAACTGTTTTTT. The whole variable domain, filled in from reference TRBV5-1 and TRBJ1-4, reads KAGVTQTPRYLIKTRGQQVTLSCSPISGHRSVSWYQQTPGQGLQFLFEYFSETQRNKGNFPGRFSGRQFSNSRSEMNVSTLELGDSALYLCASSSGQGREKLFFGSGTQLSVL.

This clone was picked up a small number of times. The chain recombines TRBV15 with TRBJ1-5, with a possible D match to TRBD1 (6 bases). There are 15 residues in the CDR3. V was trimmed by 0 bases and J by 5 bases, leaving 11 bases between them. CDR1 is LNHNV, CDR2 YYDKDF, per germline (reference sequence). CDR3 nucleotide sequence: TGTGCCACCAGCAGAGAACGACAGGCTTATCAGCCCCAGCATTTT. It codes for CATSRERQAYQPQHF.

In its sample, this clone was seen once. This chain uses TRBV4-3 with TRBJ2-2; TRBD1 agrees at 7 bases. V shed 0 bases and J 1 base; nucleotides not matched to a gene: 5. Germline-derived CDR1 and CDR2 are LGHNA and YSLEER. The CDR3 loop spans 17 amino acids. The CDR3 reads CASSQEVWTGNTGELFF. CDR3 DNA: TGCGCCAGCAGCCAAGAAGTTTGGACAGGGAACACCGGGGAGCTGTTTTTT.

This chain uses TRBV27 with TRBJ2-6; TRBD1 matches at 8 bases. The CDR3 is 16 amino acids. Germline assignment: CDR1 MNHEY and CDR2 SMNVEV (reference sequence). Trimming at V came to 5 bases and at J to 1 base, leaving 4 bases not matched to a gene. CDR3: CASSLTGGSGANVLTF. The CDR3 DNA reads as TGTGCCAGCAGTCTAACAGGGGGTTCTGGGGCCAACGTCCTGACTTTC.

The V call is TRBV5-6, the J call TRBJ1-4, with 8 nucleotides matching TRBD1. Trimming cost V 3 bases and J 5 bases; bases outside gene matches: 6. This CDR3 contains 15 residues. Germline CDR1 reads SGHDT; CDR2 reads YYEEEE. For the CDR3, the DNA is TGTGCCAGCAGCTCTCCGGACAGGGTCAATGAAAAACTGTTTTTT. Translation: CASSSPDRVNEKLFF.